A selection of T cell receptor beta chains follows, all from one sample in a study of cytomegalovirus exposure and HLA in healthy donors. Produced via immunoSEQ multiplex PCR; TCRdb's table is partial and in-frame only. The repertoire holds 150,000 to 200,000 clones, with 80% to 90% as singletons. Material: PBMCs. Source of these receptors: a man younger than 35 in good health and CMV-seronegative. Each CDR3 is given with its conserved first and last residue. The D gene is left open where the match is weak. Not every row has a clone size; where given, it reads once, few, many or a size class.

cdr3_nt: TGCGCCAGCAGTCAACAACTCCGGGACAGGATCCGCGAGCAGTACTTC
cdr3_aa: CASSQQLRDRIREQYF
d_call: TRBD1
clone_size: once
j_call: TRBJ2-7
v_call: TRBV23-1

cdr3_nt: TGCAGCGTCCAAGGCCCCTTCGGGGATACGCAGTATTTT
cdr3_aa: CSVQGPFGDTQYF
d_call: -
clone_size: -
j_call: TRBJ2-3
v_call: TRBV29-1

cdr3_nt: TGTGCCAGCAGTGAGGGCAGTTCCTATGGCTACACCTTC
cdr3_aa: CASSEGSSYGYTF
d_call: -
clone_size: -
j_call: TRBJ1-2
v_call: TRBV6-1

cdr3_nt: TGTGCCAGCAGCTCCACCCAACTAGCGGGAGTTGGGAAGACCCAGTACTTC
cdr3_aa: CASSSTQLAGVGKTQYF
d_call: TRBD2
clone_size: -
j_call: TRBJ2-5
v_call: TRBV7-3

cdr3_nt: TGCGCCAGCAGCCGGAACCACCTTGGGCAGGGGAGTAATGGCTACACCTTC
cdr3_aa: CASSRNHLGQGSNGYTF
d_call: -
clone_size: few
j_call: TRBJ1-2
v_call: TRBV4-1

cdr3_nt: TGCGCCAGCAGCCAAGATGAGGCTAGCGGGAGAATCAATGAGCAGTTCTTC
cdr3_aa: CASSQDEASGRINEQFF
d_call: TRBD2
clone_size: -
j_call: TRBJ2-1
v_call: TRBV4-1

cdr3_nt: TGTGCCAGCAGTTACCTCTCGGGCTACGAGCAGTACTTC
cdr3_aa: CASSYLSGYEQYF
d_call: -
clone_size: -
j_call: TRBJ2-7
v_call: TRBV6-5

cdr3_nt: TGCGCCAGCAGCCTCGCGCTTGACAGGGGCAATCAGCCCCAGCATTTT
cdr3_aa: CASSLALDRGNQPQHF
d_call: TRBD1
clone_size: -
j_call: TRBJ1-5
v_call: TRBV4-3

cdr3_nt: TGCGCCAGCAGCTTGGGGTCAGGGCCCTACGAGCAGTACTTC
cdr3_aa: CASSLGSGPYEQYF
d_call: -
clone_size: -
j_call: TRBJ2-7
v_call: TRBV5-1

cdr3_nt: TGCGCCAGCAGCTTGGTTGGGACAGGCACTAATGAAAAACTGTTTTTT
cdr3_aa: CASSLVGTGTNEKLFF
d_call: TRBD1
clone_size: -
j_call: TRBJ1-4
v_call: TRBV5-1

cdr3_nt: TGTGCCACCAGCAGAGGTCGGGGGACTGGCTCCTACGAGCAGTACTTC
cdr3_aa: CATSRGRGTGSYEQYF
d_call: -
clone_size: -
j_call: TRBJ2-7
v_call: TRBV15

cdr3_nt: TGTGCCGGCAGTTCCAATGGACTAGCGGGAGGAAGCGGGGAGCTGTTTTTT
cdr3_aa: CAGSSNGLAGGSGELFF
d_call: TRBD2
clone_size: -
j_call: TRBJ2-2
v_call: TRBV28

cdr3_nt: TGTGCCAGCAGCTTACAAGAATACTACGAGCAGTACTTC
cdr3_aa: CASSLQEYYEQYF
d_call: -
clone_size: -
j_call: TRBJ2-7
v_call: TRBV7-9

cdr3_nt: TGTGCCAGCAGCTTAGAACTAGGGAGTTGGAATGAGCAGTTCTTC
cdr3_aa: CASSLELGSWNEQFF
d_call: -
clone_size: few
j_call: TRBJ2-1
v_call: TRBV7-9

cdr3_nt: TGTGCCAGCACCCTTGACAGCGCGAACACTGAAGCTTTCTTT
cdr3_aa: CASTLDSANTEAFF
d_call: -
clone_size: -
j_call: TRBJ1-1
v_call: TRBV7-8

cdr3_nt: TGTGCCAGCAGCTTAGTAATCTCGGGGGAGCAGTACTTC
cdr3_aa: CASSLVISGEQYF
d_call: -
clone_size: -
j_call: TRBJ2-7
v_call: TRBV7-2

cdr3_nt: TGTGCCAGCAGTCCCGGGACAGGGAATTCACCCCTCCACTTT
cdr3_aa: CASSPGTGNSPLHF
d_call: TRBD1
clone_size: -
j_call: TRBJ1-6
v_call: TRBV5-6

cdr3_nt: TGTGCCAGCAGTGCAGACTCGGGACTAGCGGGAGCTGGTGAGCAGTACTTC
cdr3_aa: CASSADSGLAGAGEQYF
d_call: TRBD2
clone_size: -
j_call: TRBJ2-7
v_call: TRBV27

cdr3_nt: TGTGCCAGCAGCCAAGGGTCTTCCAGGGGGCAAATCGGCGGCTACACCTTC
cdr3_aa: CASSQGSSRGQIGGYTF
d_call: TRBD1
clone_size: -
j_call: TRBJ1-2
v_call: TRBV7-8

cdr3_nt: TGTGCCAGCAGCGTAGGGGTCGGGGAGGGCCACAATGAGCAGTTCTTC
cdr3_aa: CASSVGVGEGHNEQFF
d_call: TRBD2
clone_size: -
j_call: TRBJ2-1
v_call: TRBV9

cdr3_nt: TGTGCCAGCAGCCGGAGGGGAGTCCAGCAGTACTTC
cdr3_aa: CASSRRGVQQYF
d_call: -
clone_size: -
j_call: TRBJ2-7
v_call: TRBV28

cdr3_nt: TGTGCCAGCAGCTCCGGGACTAGCGGGAGGTTCCAAGAGACCCAGTACTTC
cdr3_aa: CASSSGTSGRFQETQYF
d_call: TRBD2
clone_size: -
j_call: TRBJ2-5
v_call: TRBV9

cdr3_nt: TGTGCCAGCTCACCAGAGCCTAATCAGCCCCAGCATTTT
cdr3_aa: CASSPEPNQPQHF
d_call: -
clone_size: -
j_call: TRBJ1-5
v_call: TRBV18

cdr3_nt: TGTGCCAGCACCGCTTCGTTCTCGGCTAGTTCGAATGAGCAGTTCTTC
cdr3_aa: CASTASFSASSNEQFF
d_call: -
clone_size: -
j_call: TRBJ2-1
v_call: TRBV28

cdr3_nt: TGTGCCAGCAGTTCCAATAACTATGGCTACACCTTC
cdr3_aa: CASSSNNYGYTF
d_call: -
clone_size: -
j_call: TRBJ1-2
v_call: TRBV27

cdr3_nt: TGTGCCAGCAGCCCCTCCGCCCTCCACTTT
cdr3_aa: CASSPSALHF
d_call: -
clone_size: -
j_call: TRBJ1-6
v_call: TRBV7-9

cdr3_nt: TGTGCCAGCAAGCTACTGGGACAGGAGGGCACTGAAGCTTTCTTT
cdr3_aa: CASKLLGQEGTEAFF
d_call: TRBD1
clone_size: -
j_call: TRBJ1-1
v_call: TRBV2

cdr3_nt: TGTGCCAGCAGCCCGACTAGCGGGGGGGCAGATGAGCAGTTCTTC
cdr3_aa: CASSPTSGGADEQFF
d_call: TRBD2
clone_size: -
j_call: TRBJ2-1
v_call: TRBV5-6

cdr3_nt: TGTTCCAGCAGCCCACCGGGACAGGGGGCATCTTACGAGCAGTACTTC
cdr3_aa: CSSSPPGQGASYEQYF
d_call: TRBD1
clone_size: -
j_call: TRBJ2-7
v_call: TRBV7-9

cdr3_nt: TGTGCCAGCAGCTTAGGGACAGGGTTGAACACTGAAGCTTTCTTT
cdr3_aa: CASSLGTGLNTEAFF
d_call: TRBD1
clone_size: -
j_call: TRBJ1-1
v_call: TRBV7-2

cdr3_nt: TGTTCCAGCTCCCCAACAGGGGGAACCTCCTACGAGCAGTACTTC
cdr3_aa: CSSSPTGGTSYEQYF
d_call: TRBD1
clone_size: -
j_call: TRBJ2-7
v_call: TRBV7-9

cdr3_nt: TGTGCCACCGCGCCTCTAGCGGGGGATGAGACCCAGTACTTC
cdr3_aa: CATAPLAGDETQYF
d_call: TRBD2
clone_size: once
j_call: TRBJ2-5
v_call: TRBV2

cdr3_nt: TGTGCCAGCAGCGGAAGAACTAGCGGGGCCAAAAACATTCAGTACTTC
cdr3_aa: CASSGRTSGAKNIQYF
d_call: TRBD2
clone_size: -
j_call: TRBJ2-4
v_call: TRBV5-6

cdr3_nt: TGTGCCACCACGGAGAGCGGGGAGGCAAACATTCAGTACTTC
cdr3_aa: CATTESGEANIQYF
d_call: TRBD2
clone_size: few
j_call: TRBJ2-4
v_call: TRBV6-1

cdr3_nt: TGTGCCAGCAGCTTAGGGAGACAGGGGAAAGAGACCCAGTACTTC
cdr3_aa: CASSLGRQGKETQYF
d_call: TRBD1
clone_size: -
j_call: TRBJ2-5
v_call: TRBV7-2

cdr3_nt: TGTGCCAGCAGCAAACCACGGGGGACTGAAGCTTTCTTT
cdr3_aa: CASSKPRGTEAFF
d_call: -
clone_size: -
j_call: TRBJ1-1
v_call: TRBV21-1

cdr3_nt: TGTGCCAGCAGCTTGGTGGCCAGCGGGAGCTCCTACAATGAGCAGTTCTTC
cdr3_aa: CASSLVASGSSYNEQFF
d_call: TRBD2
clone_size: -
j_call: TRBJ2-1
v_call: TRBV5-5

cdr3_nt: TGTGCCAGCAGTTTAATGGGGGGTGGGACTGAAGCTTTCTTT
cdr3_aa: CASSLMGGGTEAFF
d_call: -
clone_size: -
j_call: TRBJ1-1
v_call: TRBV27

cdr3_nt: TGTGCCAGCAGCTCCGGACAGTCCAACACCGGGGAGCTGTTTTTT
cdr3_aa: CASSSGQSNTGELFF
d_call: -
clone_size: -
j_call: TRBJ2-2
v_call: TRBV28

cdr3_nt: TGCGCCAGCAGCTTGCCCACAGGGAATGGCGGCGGGGAGCTGTTTTTT
cdr3_aa: CASSLPTGNGGGELFF
d_call: -
clone_size: once
j_call: TRBJ2-2
v_call: TRBV5-1

cdr3_nt: TGTGCCAGCAGCCCGGGGGGGGGACAGGGGCCCTACGAGCAGTACTTC
cdr3_aa: CASSPGGGQGPYEQYF
d_call: TRBD1
clone_size: -
j_call: TRBJ2-7
v_call: TRBV11-3

cdr3_nt: TGTGCCAGCAGCTCAACAGGGAAGATGCGGTACGAGCAGTACTTC
cdr3_aa: CASSSTGKMRYEQYF
d_call: -
clone_size: -
j_call: TRBJ2-7
v_call: TRBV7-2

cdr3_nt: TGCGCCAGCAGCCAAGATTCCAGCGGGGGGTACGAGCAGTACTTC
cdr3_aa: CASSQDSSGGYEQYF
d_call: TRBD2
clone_size: -
j_call: TRBJ2-7
v_call: TRBV4-3

cdr3_nt: TGTGCCAGCAGTTCTCCCTTGGGGGGCCAAGAGACCCAGTACTTC
cdr3_aa: CASSSPLGGQETQYF
d_call: -
clone_size: few
j_call: TRBJ2-5
v_call: TRBV2

cdr3_nt: TGTGCCATCAGCGACAGGGCCAGTTACGCCCCAAATCAGCCCCAGCATTTT
cdr3_aa: CAISDRASYAPNQPQHF
d_call: TRBD1
clone_size: -
j_call: TRBJ1-5
v_call: TRBV10-3

cdr3_nt: TGCGCCAGCAGCCAAGATGGTGGGACTTCCTACGAGCAGTACTTC
cdr3_aa: CASSQDGGTSYEQYF
d_call: -
clone_size: -
j_call: TRBJ2-7
v_call: TRBV4-3

cdr3_nt: TGTGCCATCAGTGAAGGACTGCGGGGTGAGCAGTTCTTC
cdr3_aa: CAISEGLRGEQFF
d_call: -
clone_size: -
j_call: TRBJ2-1
v_call: TRBV10-3

cdr3_nt: TGTGCCAGCAGTCCCCAGACAGGGGGCAAAACGCGTCCGTACTTC
cdr3_aa: CASSPQTGGKTRPYF
d_call: TRBD1
clone_size: -
j_call: TRBJ2-5
v_call: TRBV28

cdr3_nt: TGCGCCAGCAGCTTTGGACAGGGGGCTAATGAGCAGTTCTTC
cdr3_aa: CASSFGQGANEQFF
d_call: TRBD1
clone_size: -
j_call: TRBJ2-1
v_call: TRBV5-1

cdr3_nt: TGTGCCAGCAGTACCCAGACAGGGGAAAGCTCCTACGAGCAGTACTTC
cdr3_aa: CASSTQTGESSYEQYF
d_call: TRBD1
clone_size: few
j_call: TRBJ2-7
v_call: TRBV27

cdr3_nt: TGTGCCAGCAGCGAGGCGGCTAGCTACGAATTTAACCAAGAGTTCTTC
cdr3_aa: CASSEAASYEFNQEFF
d_call: -
clone_size: -
j_call: TRBJ2-1
v_call: TRBV7-9

cdr3_nt: TGTGCCAGCAGGACCGGGAGGGGGCATGGCTACACCTTC
cdr3_aa: CASRTGRGHGYTF
d_call: TRBD1
clone_size: -
j_call: TRBJ1-2
v_call: TRBV6-5

cdr3_nt: TGTGCCAGCAGTGAATCCGAGGGACAGGGGGCCACTGAAGCTTTCTTT
cdr3_aa: CASSESEGQGATEAFF
d_call: TRBD1
clone_size: few
j_call: TRBJ1-1
v_call: TRBV6-1

cdr3_nt: TGTGCCAGCAGCGGGGTTAGCTCCTACGAGCAGTACTTC
cdr3_aa: CASSGVSSYEQYF
d_call: -
clone_size: -
j_call: TRBJ2-7
v_call: TRBV28

cdr3_nt: TGCGCCAGCAGCTTGGAACAGGGGGTTGAGCAGTTCTTC
cdr3_aa: CASSLEQGVEQFF
d_call: TRBD1
clone_size: -
j_call: TRBJ2-1
v_call: TRBV5-1

cdr3_nt: TGCAGCGTTGAAGGAGAGACAGGGGGCTTGGAGGAGACCCAGTACTTC
cdr3_aa: CSVEGETGGLEETQYF
d_call: TRBD1
clone_size: -
j_call: TRBJ2-5
v_call: TRBV29-1

cdr3_nt: TGTGCCAGCAGCCCGAGGGGGACAGGCCGTCTTGAGACCCAGTACTTC
cdr3_aa: CASSPRGTGRLETQYF
d_call: TRBD1
clone_size: -
j_call: TRBJ2-5
v_call: TRBV7-9

cdr3_nt: TGTGCCAGCAGTTACTCCGCGGAGCGGCCCCAGCATTTT
cdr3_aa: CASSYSAERPQHF
d_call: -
clone_size: -
j_call: TRBJ1-5
v_call: TRBV6-5

cdr3_nt: TGTGCCAGCAGTAGGGACAGGGGTGGCTATGGCTACACCTTC
cdr3_aa: CASSRDRGGYGYTF
d_call: TRBD1
clone_size: -
j_call: TRBJ1-2
v_call: TRBV6-5

cdr3_nt: TGTGCCAGTAGTGGGCAGAATAGCAATCAGCCCCAGCATTTT
cdr3_aa: CASSGQNSNQPQHF
d_call: -
clone_size: few
j_call: TRBJ1-5
v_call: TRBV19